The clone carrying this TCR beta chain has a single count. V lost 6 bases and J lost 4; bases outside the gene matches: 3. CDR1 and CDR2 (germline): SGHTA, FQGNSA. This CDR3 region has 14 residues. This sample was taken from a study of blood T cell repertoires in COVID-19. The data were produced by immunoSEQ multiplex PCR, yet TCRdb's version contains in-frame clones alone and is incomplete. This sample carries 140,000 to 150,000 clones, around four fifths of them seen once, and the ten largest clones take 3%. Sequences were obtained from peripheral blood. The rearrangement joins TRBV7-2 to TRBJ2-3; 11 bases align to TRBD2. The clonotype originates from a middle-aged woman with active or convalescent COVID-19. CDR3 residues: CASRLAGAPDTQYF. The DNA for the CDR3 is TGTGCCAGCAGACTAGCGGGAGCACCAGATACGCAGTATTTT.